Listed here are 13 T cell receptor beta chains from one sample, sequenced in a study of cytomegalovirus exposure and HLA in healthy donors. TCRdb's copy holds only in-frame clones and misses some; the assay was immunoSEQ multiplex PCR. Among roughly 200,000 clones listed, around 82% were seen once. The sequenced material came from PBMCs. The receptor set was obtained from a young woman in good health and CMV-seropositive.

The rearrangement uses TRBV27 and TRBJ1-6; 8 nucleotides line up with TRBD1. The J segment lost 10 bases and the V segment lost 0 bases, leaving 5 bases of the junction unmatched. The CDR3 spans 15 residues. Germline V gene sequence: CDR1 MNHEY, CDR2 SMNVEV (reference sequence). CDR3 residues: CASSLSGTGPSPLHF. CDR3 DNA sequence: TGTGCCAGCAGTTTATCGGGGACAGGCCCGTCACCCCTCCACTTT.

The CDR3 sequence: CASSQNLAGSTDTQYF. The CDR3 DNA follows: TGCGCCAGCAGCCAGAATCTAGCGGGTAGCACAGATACGCAGTATTTT. V and J are TRBV4-1 and TRBJ2-3; 8 bases map to TRBD2. The germline V gene encodes CDR1 MGHRA and CDR2 YSYEKL. This CDR3 spans 16 amino acids. The V and J ends lost 3 bases and 0 bases, in that order; junction bases with no gene match: 5.

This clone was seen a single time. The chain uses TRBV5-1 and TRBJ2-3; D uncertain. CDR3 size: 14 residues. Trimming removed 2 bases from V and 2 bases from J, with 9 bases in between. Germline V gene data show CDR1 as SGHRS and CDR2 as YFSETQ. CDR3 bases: TGCGCCAGCAGCTTCCCCCAGGCCACAGATACGCAGTATTTT. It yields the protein CASSFPQATDTQYF.

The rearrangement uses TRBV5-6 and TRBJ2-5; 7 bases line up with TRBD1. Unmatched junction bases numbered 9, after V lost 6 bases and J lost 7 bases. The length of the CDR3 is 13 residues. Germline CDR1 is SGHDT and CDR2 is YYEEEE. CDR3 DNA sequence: TGTGCCAGCACTCCGACAGGGTTGGGGACCCAGTACTTC. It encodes CASTPTGLGTQYF.

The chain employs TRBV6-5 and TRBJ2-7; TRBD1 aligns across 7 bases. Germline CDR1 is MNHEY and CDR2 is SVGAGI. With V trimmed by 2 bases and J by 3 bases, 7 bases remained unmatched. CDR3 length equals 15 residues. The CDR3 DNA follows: TGTGCCAGCAGTTACCTCCGACAGGGAAACTACGAGCAGTACTTC. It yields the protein CASSYLRQGNYEQYF.

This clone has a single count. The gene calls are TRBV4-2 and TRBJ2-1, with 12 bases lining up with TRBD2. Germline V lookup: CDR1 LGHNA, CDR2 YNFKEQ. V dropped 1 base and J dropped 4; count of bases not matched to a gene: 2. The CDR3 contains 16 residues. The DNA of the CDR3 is TGTGCCAGCAGCCAAGGGACTAGCGGGGCGTACAATGAGCAGTTCTTC. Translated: CASSQGTSGAYNEQFF.

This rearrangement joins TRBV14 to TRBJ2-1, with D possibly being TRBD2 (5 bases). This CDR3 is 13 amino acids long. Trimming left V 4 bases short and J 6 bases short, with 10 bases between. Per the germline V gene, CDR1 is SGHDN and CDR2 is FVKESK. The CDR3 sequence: CASSLKSGNEQFF. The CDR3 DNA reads TGTGCCAGCAGCCTCAAGAGCGGCAATGAGCAGTTCTTC.

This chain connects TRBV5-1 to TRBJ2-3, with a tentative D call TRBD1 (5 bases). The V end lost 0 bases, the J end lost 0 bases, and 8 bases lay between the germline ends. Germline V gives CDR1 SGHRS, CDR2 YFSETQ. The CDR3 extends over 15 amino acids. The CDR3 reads CASSLGQSSTDTQYF. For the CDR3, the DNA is TGCGCCAGCAGCTTGGGACAGTCTAGCACAGATACGCAGTATTTT. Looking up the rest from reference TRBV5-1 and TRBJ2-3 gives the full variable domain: KAGVTQTPRYLIKTRGQQVTLSCSPISGHRSVSWYQQTPGQGLQFLFEYFSETQRNKGNFPGRFSGRQFSNSRSEMNVSTLELGDSALYLCASSLGQSSTDTQYFGPGTRLTVL.

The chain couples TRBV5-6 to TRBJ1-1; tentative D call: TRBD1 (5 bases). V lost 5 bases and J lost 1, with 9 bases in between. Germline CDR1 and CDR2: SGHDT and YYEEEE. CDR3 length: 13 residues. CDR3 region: CASRPQGNTEAFF. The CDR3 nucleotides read TGTGCCAGCAGACCGCAGGGGAACACTGAAGCTTTCTTT. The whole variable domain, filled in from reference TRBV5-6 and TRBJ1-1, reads DAGVTQSPTHLIKTRGQQVTLRCSPKSGHDTVSWYQQALGQGPQFIFQYYEEEERQRGNFPDRFSGHQFPNYSSELNVNALLLGDSALYLCASRPQGNTEAFFGQGTRLTVV.

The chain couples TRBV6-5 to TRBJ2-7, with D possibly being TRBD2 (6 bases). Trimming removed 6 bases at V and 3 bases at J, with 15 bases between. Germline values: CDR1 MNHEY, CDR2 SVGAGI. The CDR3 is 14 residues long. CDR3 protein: CASSDGLGGYEQYF. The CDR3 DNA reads TGTGCCAGCAGCGACGGTTTGGGGGGCTACGAGCAGTACTTC.

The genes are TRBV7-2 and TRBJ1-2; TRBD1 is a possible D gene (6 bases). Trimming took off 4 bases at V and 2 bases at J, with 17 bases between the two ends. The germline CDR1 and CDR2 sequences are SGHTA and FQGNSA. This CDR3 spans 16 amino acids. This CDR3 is CASSSGQSPSNYGYTF. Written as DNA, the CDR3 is TGTGCCAGCAGCTCTGGACAGAGCCCCTCAAACTATGGCTACACCTTC. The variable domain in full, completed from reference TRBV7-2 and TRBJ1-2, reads GAGVSQSPSNKVTEKGKDVELRCDPISGHTALYWYRQSLGQGLEFLIYFQGNSAPDKSGLPSDRFSAERTGGSVSTLTIQRTQQEDSAVYLCASSSGQSPSNYGYTFGSGTRLTVV.

DNA for the CDR3: TGTGCCAGCAGCCCCCGGGGGGGGACCCTTTCCAACTATGGCTACACCTTC. It codes for CASSPRGGTLSNYGYTF. The chain combines TRBV7-6 with TRBJ1-2, with D perhaps matching TRBD1 (5 bases). The CDR3 contains 17 residues. Germline V CDR1 and CDR2: SGHVS, FNYEAQ. Deletions cut 5 bases from V and 2 bases from J, with 21 bases between.

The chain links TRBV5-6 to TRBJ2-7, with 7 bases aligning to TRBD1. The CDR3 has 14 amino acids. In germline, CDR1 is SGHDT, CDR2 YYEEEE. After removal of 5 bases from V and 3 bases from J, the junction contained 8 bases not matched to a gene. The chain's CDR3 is CASRQTGTNYEQYF. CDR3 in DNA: TGTGCCAGCAGACAGACAGGGACGAACTACGAGCAGTACTTC. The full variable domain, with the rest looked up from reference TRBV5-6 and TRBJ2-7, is DAGVTQSPTHLIKTRGQQVTLRCSPKSGHDTVSWYQQALGQGPQFIFQYYEEEERQRGNFPDRFSGHQFPNYSSELNVNALLLGDSALYLCASRQTGTNYEQYFGPGTRLTVT.